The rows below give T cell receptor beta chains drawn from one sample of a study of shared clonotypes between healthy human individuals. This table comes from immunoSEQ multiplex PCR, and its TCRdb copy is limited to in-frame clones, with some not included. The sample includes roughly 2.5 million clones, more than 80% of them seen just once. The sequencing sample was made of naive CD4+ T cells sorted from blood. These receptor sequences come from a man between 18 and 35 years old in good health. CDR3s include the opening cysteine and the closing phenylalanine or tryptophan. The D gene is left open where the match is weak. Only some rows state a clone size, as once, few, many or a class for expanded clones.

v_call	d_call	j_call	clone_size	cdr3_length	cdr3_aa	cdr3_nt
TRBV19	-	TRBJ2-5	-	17	CASSIGGGTARQETQYF	TGTGCCAGTAGTATAGGAGGAGGGACGGCTCGACAAGAGACCCAGTACTTC
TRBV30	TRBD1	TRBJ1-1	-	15	CAWRGPTGGNTEAFF	TGTGCCTGGAGGGGGCCGACAGGGGGGAACACTGAAGCTTTCTTT
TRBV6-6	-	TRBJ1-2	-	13	CASRDRTNYGYTF	TGTGCCAGCAGGGACAGAACTAACTATGGCTACACCTTC
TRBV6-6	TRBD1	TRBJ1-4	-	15	CASRPTGSGVEKLFF	TGTGCCAGCAGGCCGACAGGGTCCGGAGTTGAAAAACTGTTTTTT
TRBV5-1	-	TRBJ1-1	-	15	CASSSVSWGNTEAFF	TGCGCCAGCAGCTCGGTATCCTGGGGGAACACTGAAGCTTTCTTT
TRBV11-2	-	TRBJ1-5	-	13	CASSSASNQPQHF	TGTGCCAGCAGCTCGGCCTCGAATCAGCCCCAGCATTTT
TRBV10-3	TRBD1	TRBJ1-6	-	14	CAITQGAANSPLHF	TGTGCCATCACACAGGGGGCAGCGAATTCACCCCTCCACTTT
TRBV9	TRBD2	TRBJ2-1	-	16	CASSVAPAGGGNEQFF	TGTGCCAGCAGCGTAGCTCCAGCGGGAGGGGGCAATGAGCAGTTCTTC
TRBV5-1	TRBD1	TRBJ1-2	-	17	CASSWDRGSVFSYGYTF	TGCGCCAGCAGTTGGGACAGGGGATCGGTCTTTAGCTATGGCTACACCTTC
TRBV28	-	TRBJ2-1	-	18	CASSTRQSATFLANEQFF	TGTGCCAGCAGCACCCGACAGTCCGCCACTTTCCTAGCCAATGAGCAGTTCTTC
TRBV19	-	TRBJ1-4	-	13	CASSPEDSEKLFF	TGTGCCAGTAGTCCTGAAGACAGCGAAAAACTGTTTTTT
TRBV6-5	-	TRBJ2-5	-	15	CASSPGATGSGTQYF	TGTGCCAGCAGTCCCGGAGCGACGGGGTCCGGGACCCAGTACTTC
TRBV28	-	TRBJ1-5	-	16	CASSPRTFYSNQPQHF	TGTGCCAGCAGCCCGAGGACTTTTTATAGCAATCAGCCCCAGCATTTT
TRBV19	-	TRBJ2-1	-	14	CASSIGGIYNEQFF	TGTGCCAGTAGTATAGGCGGGATCTACAATGAGCAGTTCTTC
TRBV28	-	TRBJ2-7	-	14	CASSMPGGPYEQYF	TGTGCCAGCAGTATGCCCGGGGGTCCCTACGAGCAGTACTTC
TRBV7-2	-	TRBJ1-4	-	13	CASSLKVDEKLFF	TGTGCCAGCAGCTTAAAAGTGGATGAAAAACTGTTTTTT
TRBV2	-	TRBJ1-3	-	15	CASSDGGAIGNTIYF	TGTGCCAGCAGTGATGGGGGGGCAATCGGAAACACCATATATTTT
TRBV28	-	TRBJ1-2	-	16	CASSYNSRQVNYGYTF	TGTGCCAGCAGTTATAACTCCAGACAGGTGAACTATGGCTACACCTTC
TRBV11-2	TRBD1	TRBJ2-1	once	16	CASSLDLRGPYNEQFF	TGTGCCAGCAGCTTAGATCTAAGGGGGCCCTACAATGAGCAGTTCTTC
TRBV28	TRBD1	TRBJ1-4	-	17	CASSPTGGRGANEKLFF	TGTGCCAGCAGTCCCACAGGGGGCAGGGGAGCTAATGAAAAACTGTTTTTT
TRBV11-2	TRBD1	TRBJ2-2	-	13	CASSLTGTGELFF	TGTGCCAGCAGCTTGACAGGGACCGGGGAGCTGTTTTTT
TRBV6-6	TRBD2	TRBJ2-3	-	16	CASRSSGGTSTDTQYF	TGTGCCAGCAGAAGTAGCGGGGGTACTAGCACAGATACGCAGTATTTT
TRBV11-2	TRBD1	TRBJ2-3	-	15	CASSSRGLVTDTQYF	TGTGCCAGCAGCTCAAGGGGGCTCGTCACAGATACGCAGTATTTT
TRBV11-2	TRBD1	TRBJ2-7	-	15	CASSLEIRGPYEQYF	TGTGCCAGCAGCTTGGAGATCAGGGGGCCCTACGAGCAGTACTTC
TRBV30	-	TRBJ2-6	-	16	CAWSGSTGLPPNVLTF	TGTGCCTGGAGCGGTTCGACAGGACTGCCCCCCAACGTCCTGACTTTC
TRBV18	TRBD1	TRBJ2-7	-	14	CASSLRDSYYEQYF	TGTGCCAGCTCACTCCGGGACAGTTACTACGAGCAGTACTTC
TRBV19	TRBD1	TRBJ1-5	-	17	CASTRQGQRGSNQPQHF	TGTGCCAGTACCCGACAGGGACAACGAGGGAGCAATCAGCCCCAGCATTTT
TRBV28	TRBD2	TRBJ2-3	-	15	CASSSTSGGTDTQYF	TGTGCCAGCAGCAGCACTAGCGGGGGGACAGATACGCAGTATTTT
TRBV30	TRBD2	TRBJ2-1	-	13	CASTSGTLNEQFF	TGTGCCTCCACTAGCGGGACTCTAAATGAGCAGTTCTTC
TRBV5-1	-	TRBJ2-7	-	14	CASTRAESSYEQYF	TGCGCCAGCACCCGAGCCGAGAGCTCCTACGAGCAGTACTTC
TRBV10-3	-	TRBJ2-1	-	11	CATGGSSEQFF	TGTGCCACAGGCGGCAGTTCGGAGCAGTTCTTC